This T cell receptor beta chain originates from a study of T cell repertoires in cytomegalovirus infection. The overall study: Indications came from public TCR beta signatures; they pointed to CMV infection and to a matching HLA type. Points from the study as a whole: HLA-C-restricted TCR beta clonotypes specific for CMV led the ex vivo response. Cumulative frequency of public TCR beta families picked out carriers of CMV plus the relevant HLA.

This clonotype turned up a few times. The antigen is not known. TCRdb reprocessed the reads with MiXCR, giving one entry per CDR3 protein. The table shows about 700,000 distinct CDR3 sequences, with around 32% occurring only once. This CDR3 is built from 14 residues. V shed 5 bases and J shed 4 bases, with 13 bases lying between them. Specimen: cultured PBMCs, collected from culture after CMV antigen stimulation. This clonotype originated in a human donor in good health (CMV status not recorded). Some clones in this sample may be carry-over from other donors' samples. This chain links TRBV12-3 or TRBV12-4 with TRBJ2-3, with D perhaps being TRBD1 or TRBD2 (6 bases each). The CDR3 here is CASSKGGIADTQYF. In nucleotides, the CDR3 is TGTGCCAGCAGTAAGGGGGGTATCGCAGATACGCAGTATTTT.